This TCR beta chain was captured in a study of blood T cell repertoires in COVID-19 (dated by TCRdb to 2020 to 2021). Regarding the complete study: Samples from collaborators originated in the United States, Italy and Spain and spanned both the acute and convalescent phases of COVID-19. The material from the prospective study consisted of cDNA or gDNA derived from T cells, B-cell-depleted T cells, or PBMCs. Subjects who had been exposed to COVID-19, were actively infected with it, or had recovered from it provided the deeply sampled blood TCRbeta repertoires that made up the dataset. The repertoires were released in a freely available public database meant as a resource for research on the immune response to SARS-CoV-2. Samples came from the ongoing ImmuneRACE study (first 160 participants) plus 1,254 subjects from 6 global collaborators. Sample metadata almost always included a de-identified subject ID, COVID-19 status, age in years and sex. Where HLA class I and class II types were available, the types were taken from metadata supplied by the sample provider, not from assay-based typing.

Ends trimmed: V by 4 bases, J by 1 base; bases unmatched to a gene: 0. Including the terminal cysteine and phenylalanine, the CDR3 comprises 13 residues. The entry retains the CDR3 DNA only, 39 bases that are in frame from base 1. Sequences GTSNPN (CDR1) and SVGIG (CDR2) are obtained from the germline V gene (reference sequence). To note about this clone: It has no known antigen specificity. No much larger clone exists at a distance of one base, and base qualities are not known.

TCRbeta CDR3 regions were amplified from genomic DNA using the immunoSEQ Assay, a bias-controlled multiplex PCR. For the original study's pipeline: Nucleated cell counts per sample were estimated from amplification of reference gene primers within the assay. Sequence reads were collapsed and filtered to measure the absolute abundance of every unique TCRbeta CDR3 rearrangement. For each sample, productive Simpson clonality was calculated as the square root of Simpson's diversity index over productive rearrangements. In TCRdb, the immuneACCESS table is reduced to in-frame sequences with V and J assigned. These tables do not hold every clone; where another copy was compared, an unresolved V gene accounts for under half, and the others remain unexplained. For V, J and clone size, that table is used; D and trimming come from the DNA. This sample has about 190,000 clones in its table, and 70% to 85% of those were observed once. Approximately 3% of the sample comes from the top ten.

On the study overall, not on this receptor specifically: How much clinical and demographic metadata was included differed by source and by participant, and the metadata was provided uncurated.

Participants in the prospective study were enrolled through a virtual design, were aged roughly 18 to 100 years, and lived in roughly 25 United States geographic areas. In the prospective study, cohorts were assigned on the basis of participant-reported clinical history obtained from a screening survey and a study questionnaire. Recovered participants in ImmuneRACE Cohort 3 were defined as having two consecutive negative NP/OP PCR tests, clearance from a healthcare professional, or resolution of symptoms. Each participant in the prospective study had whole blood, serum and a nasopharyngeal or oropharyngeal swab collected by mobile phlebotomists. Additional blood draws and questionnaires over an approximately 2-month period could optionally be provided by prospective study participants. Before DNA extraction, prospective study blood samples were shipped either frozen or at room temperature.

The TCR originated in a woman aged 30 to 39 who had recovered from COVID-19. The material sequenced was PBMCs or T cells enriched from blood (not recorded which). The sequence links TRBV30 to TRBJ2-7; TRBD2 lines up with 11 middle nucleotides. CDR3 region: CAWTSGRSYEQYF. The nucleotide sequence is given as TGTGCCTGGACTAGCGGGAGGTCCTACGAGCAGTACTTC.